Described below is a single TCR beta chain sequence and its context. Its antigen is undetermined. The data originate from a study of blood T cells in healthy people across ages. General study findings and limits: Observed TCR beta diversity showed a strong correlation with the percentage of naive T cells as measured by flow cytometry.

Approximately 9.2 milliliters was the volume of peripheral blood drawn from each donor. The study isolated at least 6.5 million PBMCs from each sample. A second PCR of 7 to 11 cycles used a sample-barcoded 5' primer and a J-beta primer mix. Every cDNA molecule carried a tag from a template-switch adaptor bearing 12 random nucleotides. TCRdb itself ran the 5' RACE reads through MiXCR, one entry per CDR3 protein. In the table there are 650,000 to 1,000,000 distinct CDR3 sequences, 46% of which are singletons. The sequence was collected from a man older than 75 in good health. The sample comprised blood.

The CDR3 bases are TGCAGTGCCCTCAGGGGCGGCTGGAGTGAGCAGTTCTTC. Encoded protein: CSALRGGWSEQFF. V is TRBV20-1 and J is TRBJ2-1; TRBD1 might be the D (6 bases). The germline gives CDR1 DFQATT, CDR2 SNEGSKA (reference sequence). The CDR3 is made up of 13 amino acids. Between the trimmed V and J ends, which lost 6 bases and 9 bases, there was a span of 18 bases.